This TCR beta chain was profiled in a study of beta chain features in type 1 diabetes. At the level of the study: Examined across all samples were roughly 100 million sorted cells.

Notes on this clone: The antigen is unknown.

The investigators reverse transcribed all of the isolated RNA, so they sequenced expressed TCRB transcripts. Clones were sequenced by immunoSEQ multiplex PCR, and TCRdb holds only the in-frame ones, with some missing. Of 640,000 or so clones listed, over 13% are singletons. Study-wide results and limits: Compared with healthy donors, patients appeared to share more similar naive, central memory and regulatory TCRB repertoires. A moderate, significant TCRB CDR3 shortening appeared in type 1 diabetes across four CD4+ subsets. Patients with type 1 diabetes showed fewer VDJ junction insertions and more deletions.

The CDR3 is 13 residues long. The J segment lost 4 bases and the V segment lost 11 bases, leaving 6 bases of the junction unmatched. The germline CDR1 and CDR2 sequences are SNHLY and FYNNEI. Sequenced input: naive CD4+ T cells from blood. The chain joins TRBV2 to TRBJ2-1; 9 bases map to TRBD2. This TCR came from a man between 18 and 35 years old with type 1 diabetes. CDR3 sequence reads: CAGQREAYNEQFF. The CDR3 bases are TGTGCCGGACAGCGGGAGGCTTACAATGAGCAGTTCTTC.